What follows are 19 T cell receptor beta chains derived from one specimen sequenced in a study of molecular identifiers for immune sequencing clone quantification. TCRdb analysed the PCR reads with MiXCR anew, one entry per CDR3 protein. The profile shows approximately 54,000 distinct CDR3 sequences, 25% of them singletons. The sequenced material came from naive CD8+ T cells from blood, with Jurkat cell RNA spiked in. Subset: FACS-sorted CD8+CD4-CCR7+CD45RA+ naive T cells. Receptors originate from a human donor in good health. Some libraries in this study had Jurkat cell RNA spiked in.

With regard to this clonotype: A much larger clonotype is one base distant, so this may be a read error. The J gene is TRBJ2-2, the V gene TRBV7-9, with TRBD1 as a possible D gene (6 bases). Germline V lookup: CDR1 SEHNR, CDR2 FQNEAQ (reference sequence). CDR3 length equals 18 residues. The CDR3 here is CASSLLGANPVNTGEPFF. Written as DNA, the CDR3 is TGTGCCAGCAGCTTACTGGGGGCTAACCCCGTCAACACCGGGGAGCCGTTTTTT.

This clonotype was counted ten times or more. The chain employs TRBV29-1 and TRBJ2-1; 15 nucleotides match TRBD2. Trimming at V came to 6 bases and at J to 3 bases, leaving 9 bases not matched to a gene. This CDR3 has 17 residues. CDR1 and CDR2 from the germline V gene are SQVTM and ANQGSEA. In DNA, the CDR3 is TGCAGCGTGATCGGACTAGCGGGGGGGAGAGTCTACAATGAGCAGTTCTTC. This translates into CSVIGLAGGRVYNEQFF.

This clonotype was recorded at least ten times. J is TRBJ2-3 and V is TRBV28, with a weak D call TRBD2 (6 bases). CDR3 length: 16 residues. V was trimmed by 5 bases and J by 4 bases, leaving 19 bases between them. CDR1 and CDR2 from the germline V gene are MDHEN and SYDVKM. CDR3 region: CASSPGLAWGPDTQYF. CDR3 sequence (DNA): TGTGCCAGCAGTCCGGGGCTAGCGTGGGGTCCAGATACGCAGTATTTT.

This clonotype was seen a handful of times. The chain couples TRBV4-2 to TRBJ2-7; TRBD2 matches at 7 bases. V lost 3 bases and J lost 0; bases outside the gene matches: 5. The CDR3 covers 15 residues. CDR1 LGHNA and CDR2 YNFKEQ come from the germline V gene. CDR3 nucleotides: TGTGCCAGCAGCCAGGCCCGCGGGGGCTCCTACGAGCAGTACTTC. Amino acids: CASSQARGGSYEQYF.

The rearrangement uses TRBV11-2 and TRBJ2-5, with D perhaps assigned TRBD1 or TRBD2 (5 bases each). V was cut by 11 bases and J by 1 base, with 14 bases left in between. Germline-derived CDR1 and CDR2 are SGHAT and FQNNGV. The CDR3 spans 13 residues. CDR3 sequence reads: CAGGSGAQETQYF. The CDR3 nucleotides read TGTGCCGGCGGATCCGGGGCCCAAGAGACCCAGTACTTC.

There are a few counts of this clonotype. V is TRBV20-1 and J is TRBJ2-3; 13 nucleotides agree with TRBD2. Per the germline V gene, CDR1 is DFQATT and CDR2 is SNEGSKA (reference sequence). CDR3 length equals 20 residues. The V segment lost 2 bases and the J segment 0 bases; nucleotides outside the gene matches: 14. CDR3 sequence: CSARPLKTSGGYTSTDTQYF. The DNA for the CDR3 is TGCAGTGCTAGACCCTTAAAGACTAGCGGGGGGTACACTAGCACAGATACGCAGTATTTT.

Comments on this clonotype: One junction end does not reproduce the germline sequence, and a read error may be involved. The rearrangement uses TRBV19 and TRBJ2-4; TRBD1 matches 9 bases. The CDR3 covers 16 residues. The germline V gene has CDR1 LNHDA and CDR2 SQIVND (reference sequence). Here the CDR3 DNA reads TGTGCCAGTAGTTCCCCGGACAGGGGAGCCAAAAACATCCAGTACTTC. Protein sequence: CASSSPDRGAKNIQYF.

In regard to this clonotype: Possible read error: a much larger clone is one base away. This chain joins TRBV3-1 and TRBJ1-3; D ambiguous. Trimming stripped 6 bases from V and 0 bases from J, with 12 bases between. The CDR3 is 15 amino acids. Germline CDR1 reads LGHDT; CDR2 reads YNNKEL (reference sequence). CDR3 nucleotides: TGTGCCAGCAGTATTGGAGTACTCTCTGGAAACACCATATATTTT. Translating gives CASSIGVLSGNTIYF.

The table lists this clonotype with a few counts. The rearrangement links TRBV5-1 to TRBJ2-1; 8 bases map to TRBD2. Per germline, CDR1 SGHRS and CDR2 YFSETQ. CDR3 length: 16 amino acids. With V trimmed by 0 bases and J by 2 bases, 4 bases remained unmatched. The CDR3 nucleotides read TGCGCCAGCAGCTTGGCGGCGGGGGGCCCCTACAATGAGCAGTTCTTC. Protein: CASSLAAGGPYNEQFF.

This clonotype was found many times. CDR3 DNA sequence: TGTGCCAGCAGCCAAGATTTGGCGGGGGCAACTAATGAAAAACTGTTTTTT. This encodes CASSQDLAGATNEKLFF. The chain uses TRBV4-2 and TRBJ1-4; TRBD1 might be the D (5 bases). Trimming cost V 0 bases and J 0 bases, with 11 bases left between them. Germline V CDR1 and CDR2: LGHNA, YNFKEQ. The CDR3 runs to 17 residues.

The J gene is TRBJ2-1, the V gene TRBV4-1, with D perhaps TRBD2 (5 bases). The CDR3 contains 12 residues. Deletions cut 5 bases from V and 3 bases from J, with 5 bases between. From germline, CDR1 is MGHRA and CDR2 YSYEKL. The CDR3 spells CASSGSYNEQFF. In DNA, the CDR3 is TGCGCCAGCAGCGGGAGCTACAATGAGCAGTTCTTC.

The sample holds one count of this clonotype. It may be a read error: a sequence one base away is much more abundant. The rearrangement uses TRBV27 and TRBJ2-5; tentatively, D is TRBD1 (6 bases). The CDR3 runs to 13 residues. CDR1 MNHEY and CDR2 SMNVEV come from the germline V gene (reference sequence). This CDR3 is CASGWGRKEPQYF. The CDR3 nucleotides are TGTGCCAGCGGTTGGGGGCGGAAAGAGCCCCAGTACTTC.

This clonotype came up once. This sequence may be a read error, since a much larger clone differs from it by one base. This chain uses TRBV7-2 with TRBJ2-3, with D possibly matching TRBD2 (5 bases). CDR3 size: 15 residues. Trimming pared 3 bases from V and 6 bases from J, leaving 16 bases between. CDR1 is SGHTA and CDR2 is FQGNSA in the germline V gene. CDR3 bases: TGTGCCAGCAGCTTCAGCGAGAGGGCCTCGGATACGCAGTATTTT. Protein: CASSFSERASDTQYF.

This clonotype was observed many times. This chain joins TRBV13 and TRBJ2-3; D is uncertain. The CDR3 extends over 13 amino acids. CDR1 and CDR2 from the germline V gene are PRHDT and FYEKMQ (reference sequence). V shed 7 bases and J shed 1 base, with 9 bases lying between them. CDR3: CASNLRGTDTQYF. The CDR3 bases are TGTGCCAGCAACTTGAGAGGCACAGATACGCAGTATTTT.

This clonotype was counted ten times or more. The chain employs TRBV9 and TRBJ1-6; 8 nucleotides line up with TRBD1. The CDR3 has 15 residues. Trimming at V came to 0 bases and at J to 6 bases, leaving 2 bases not matched to a gene. The germline V gene has CDR1 SGDLS and CDR2 YYNGEE. CDR3 in amino acids: CASSVETGGNSPLHF. The DNA of the CDR3 is TGTGCCAGCAGCGTAGAAACAGGGGGTAATTCACCCCTCCACTTT.

Of note for this clonotype: A much larger clonotype is one base distant, so this may be a read error. This chain joins TRBV19 and TRBJ2-3; 7 nucleotides agree with TRBD2. CDR3 size: 15 residues. CDR1 is LNHDA, CDR2 SQIVND, per germline (reference sequence). V gave up 7 bases and J gave up 4 bases; unmatched junction bases: 11. The CDR3, as DNA: TGTGCCAGTATGCCCTTGGCTAGCGGCGCAGATACGCAGTATTTT. This codes for CASMPLASGADTQYF.

This clonotype was counted many times. The chain links TRBV9 to TRBJ1-2; no clear D. V lost 0 bases and J 5 bases, leaving 20 bases between the germline ends. The CDR3 runs 17 residues. Per germline, CDR1 SGDLS and CDR2 YYNGEE. The CDR3 region is CASSVEGTINQGYGYTF. DNA of the CDR3: TGTGCCAGCAGCGTAGAGGGAACGATTAATCAAGGGTATGGCTACACCTTC.

This clonotype was seen many times. This rearrangement joins TRBV2 to TRBJ2-2; possibly TRBD1 for D (6 bases). Deletions cut 9 bases from V and 6 bases from J, with 17 bases between. The CDR3 contains 14 residues. CDR1 and CDR2 from the germline V gene are SNHLY and FYNNEI. The CDR3: CASRIQGIAGELFF. CDR3 nucleotide sequence: TGTGCCAGTCGAATACAGGGAATCGCCGGGGAGCTGTTTTTT.

At least ten counts were recorded for this clonotype. The V and J genes are TRBV4-1 and TRBJ2-3; TRBD2 aligns across 14 bases. V lost 3 bases, J lost 3 bases, and 5 bases stayed unmatched. Germline values: CDR1 MGHRA, CDR2 YSYEKL. This CDR3 has 17 residues. The CDR3 sequence: CASSHGLAGGQTDTQYF. CDR3 nucleotides: TGCGCCAGCAGCCACGGACTAGCGGGGGGTCAGACAGATACGCAGTATTTT.